Listed below are T cell receptor beta chains from one sample, sequenced in a study of PD-1 blockade in classical Hodgkin lymphoma. Assay: immunoSEQ multiplex PCR; the TCRdb copy retains only in-frame clones and omits some. The sample lists about 32,000 clones, around 82% seen once, with approximately 17% in the top ten. This sample comprised peripheral blood mononuclear cells (PBMCs), obtained before the fourth cycle of nivolumab. These receptor sequences come from a human donor with classical Hodgkin lymphoma. Both conserved end residues are part of each CDR3. The order of the fields is clone size, D gene, J gene, V gene, CDR3 protein, CDR3 DNA. A D gene is named only where the DNA matches it firmly. A row's size may be missing; if present it is once, few, many or a size class.

clone size: -; D gene: -; J gene: TRBJ1-2; V gene: TRBV5-1; CDR3 protein: CASSLFPRKDRDYGYTF; CDR3 DNA: TGCGCCAGCAGCTTGTTTCCTAGAAAGGACAGAGACTATGGCTACACCTTC
clone size: -; D gene: -; J gene: TRBJ2-2; V gene: TRBV5-4; CDR3 protein: CASSLEGRTNTGELFF; CDR3 DNA: TGTGCCAGCAGCTTGGAGGGCCGCACGAACACCGGGGAGCTGTTTTTT
clone size: -; D gene: TRBD2; J gene: TRBJ2-3; V gene: TRBV5-1; CDR3 protein: CASSFLAGEVTDTQYF; CDR3 DNA: TGCGCCAGCAGCTTTCTAGCGGGAGAGGTCACAGATACGCAGTATTTT
clone size: -; D gene: TRBD1; J gene: TRBJ2-7; V gene: TRBV7-3; CDR3 protein: CASSLTGQGVDEQYF; CDR3 DNA: TGTGCCAGCAGCTTAACGGGACAGGGAGTCGACGAGCAGTACTTC
clone size: -; D gene: -; J gene: TRBJ2-3; V gene: TRBV11-3; CDR3 protein: CASRDYSTDTQYF; CDR3 DNA: TGTGCCAGCAGGGACTACAGCACAGATACGCAGTATTTT
clone size: -; D gene: -; J gene: TRBJ2-5; V gene: TRBV5-6; CDR3 protein: CASSGGINGETQYF; CDR3 DNA: TGTGCCAGCAGCGGGGGCATAAACGGGGAGACCCAGTACTTC
clone size: once; D gene: -; J gene: TRBJ1-5; V gene: TRBV7-4; CDR3 protein: CASSPKQYRQPQHF; CDR3 DNA: TGTGCCAGCAGCCCCAAACAGTACCGCCAGCCCCAGCATTTT
clone size: once; D gene: -; J gene: TRBJ1-1; V gene: TRBV19; CDR3 protein: CASRGPGAQNTEAFF; CDR3 DNA: TGTGCCAGTAGAGGCCCGGGGGCTCAGAACACTGAAGCTTTCTTT
clone size: -; D gene: -; J gene: TRBJ2-7; V gene: TRBV4-1; CDR3 protein: CASSQDPSGEQYF; CDR3 DNA: TGCGCCAGCAGCCAGGATCCGAGCGGGGAGCAGTACTTC
clone size: -; D gene: -; J gene: TRBJ2-6; V gene: TRBV6-5; CDR3 protein: CASSYAGYSGANVLTF; CDR3 DNA: TGTGCCAGCAGTTACGCTGGATACTCTGGGGCCAACGTCCTGACTTTC
clone size: -; D gene: TRBD1; J gene: TRBJ1-5; V gene: TRBV27; CDR3 protein: CASSPKGTGGSQPQHF; CDR3 DNA: TGTGCCAGCAGTCCAAAAGGGACAGGGGGCAGTCAGCCCCAGCATTTT
clone size: -; D gene: -; J gene: TRBJ1-2; V gene: TRBV6-5; CDR3 protein: CASSYRSGTDGYTF; CDR3 DNA: TGTGCCAGCAGTTACCGATCAGGGACGGATGGCTACACCTTC
clone size: -; D gene: -; J gene: TRBJ2-2; V gene: TRBV21-1; CDR3 protein: CASSLASGRTNTGELFF; CDR3 DNA: TGTGCCAGCAGCTTAGCGTCTGGCCGAACGAACACCGGGGAGCTGTTTTTT
clone size: -; D gene: -; J gene: TRBJ1-5; V gene: TRBV10-3; CDR3 protein: CATGIGESNQPQHF; CDR3 DNA: TGTGCAACAGGGATTGGGGAGTCTAATCAGCCCCAGCATTTT
clone size: -; D gene: -; J gene: TRBJ1-1; V gene: TRBV27; CDR3 protein: CASSSGTRTTEAFF; CDR3 DNA: TGTGCCAGCAGTTCCGGGACACGGACCACTGAAGCTTTCTTT
clone size: -; D gene: -; J gene: TRBJ1-6; V gene: TRBV5-5; CDR3 protein: CASSPRDSNSPLHF; CDR3 DNA: TGTGCCAGCAGCCCCCGGGACTCAAATTCACCCCTCCACTTT
clone size: -; D gene: TRBD2; J gene: TRBJ2-2; V gene: TRBV7-6; CDR3 protein: CASSRRALLAGVETGELFF; CDR3 DNA: TGTGCCAGCAGCCGAAGGGCCCTACTAGCGGGAGTAGAGACCGGGGAGCTGTTTTTT
clone size: -; D gene: -; J gene: TRBJ2-3; V gene: TRBV5-5; CDR3 protein: CASSSHTGRATDTQYF; CDR3 DNA: TGTGCCAGCAGTTCTCACACCGGAAGGGCCACAGATACGCAGTATTTT
clone size: -; D gene: -; J gene: TRBJ1-5; V gene: TRBV5-5; CDR3 protein: CASSSLIGGNQPQHF; CDR3 DNA: TGTGCCAGCAGCTCGCTGATAGGAGGCAATCAGCCCCAGCATTTT
clone size: once; D gene: TRBD1; J gene: TRBJ2-3; V gene: TRBV7-2; CDR3 protein: CASSRQQGPDTQYF; CDR3 DNA: TGTGCCAGCAGCAGACAACAGGGGCCAGATACGCAGTATTTT
clone size: -; D gene: -; J gene: TRBJ1-1; V gene: TRBV5-1; CDR3 protein: CASSFAGSTEAFF; CDR3 DNA: TGCGCCAGCAGCTTTGCGGGGAGCACTGAAGCTTTCTTT
clone size: -; D gene: TRBD2; J gene: TRBJ2-5; V gene: TRBV5-6; CDR3 protein: CASSFGRARKTQYF; CDR3 DNA: TGTGCCAGCAGCTTCGGGAGGGCGAGGAAGACCCAGTACTTC
clone size: once; D gene: -; J gene: TRBJ1-1; V gene: TRBV5-1; CDR3 protein: CASSLVQGQNTEAFF; CDR3 DNA: TGCGCCAGCAGCTTGGTTCAGGGGCAGAACACTGAAGCTTTCTTT
clone size: -; D gene: TRBD1; J gene: TRBJ1-1; V gene: TRBV6-5; CDR3 protein: CASSWTGIMNTEAFF; CDR3 DNA: TGTGCCAGCAGTTGGACAGGTATTATGAACACTGAAGCTTTCTTT
clone size: once; D gene: -; J gene: TRBJ1-5; V gene: TRBV19; CDR3 protein: CASSLARGNSNQPQHF; CDR3 DNA: TGTGCCAGTAGTCTCGCCCGGGGGAATAGCAATCAGCCCCAGCATTTT
clone size: -; D gene: TRBD2; J gene: TRBJ2-3; V gene: TRBV4-2; CDR3 protein: CASSLGTSGRIADTQYF; CDR3 DNA: TGTGCCAGCAGCCTAGGGACTAGCGGGAGGATTGCAGATACGCAGTATTTT
clone size: -; D gene: TRBD2; J gene: TRBJ2-5; V gene: TRBV2; CDR3 protein: CASSDAIHTSEETQYF; CDR3 DNA: TGTGCCAGCAGTGACGCCATTCATACTAGCGAAGAGACCCAGTACTTC
clone size: -; D gene: -; J gene: TRBJ1-5; V gene: TRBV13; CDR3 protein: CASSLEGTQPQHF; CDR3 DNA: TGTGCCAGCAGCTTAGAAGGAACTCAGCCCCAGCATTTT
clone size: -; D gene: -; J gene: TRBJ2-7; V gene: TRBV2; CDR3 protein: CASRLGSLSYEQYF; CDR3 DNA: TGTGCCAGCAGACTGGGTTCCCTTTCCTACGAGCAGTACTTC
clone size: -; D gene: -; J gene: TRBJ1-2; V gene: TRBV25-1; CDR3 protein: CASRPTGGYGYTF; CDR3 DNA: TGTGCCAGCAGGCCGACAGGTGGATATGGCTACACCTTC
clone size: medium-sized; D gene: -; J gene: TRBJ2-2; V gene: TRBV9; CDR3 protein: CASSVAPLGGELFF; CDR3 DNA: TGTGCCAGCAGCGTTGCCCCTCTGGGCGGGGAGCTGTTTTTT
clone size: -; D gene: TRBD2; J gene: TRBJ2-7; V gene: TRBV7-2; CDR3 protein: CASSPGLAGGGEQYF; CDR3 DNA: TGTGCCAGCAGCCCGGGACTAGCGGGAGGAGGGGAGCAGTACTTC
clone size: -; D gene: -; J gene: TRBJ1-2; V gene: TRBV6-5; CDR3 protein: CASSYSGVGGYTF; CDR3 DNA: TGTGCCAGCAGTTACTCTGGTGTCGGTGGCTACACCTTC
clone size: -; D gene: TRBD1; J gene: TRBJ2-2; V gene: TRBV7-2; CDR3 protein: CATTTGGAELFF; CDR3 DNA: TGTGCTACCACAACAGGGGGCGCGGAGCTGTTTTTT
clone size: -; D gene: -; J gene: TRBJ1-5; V gene: TRBV7-2; CDR3 protein: CASSQRLGNQPQHF; CDR3 DNA: TGTGCCAGCAGCCAACGGTTGGGCAATCAGCCCCAGCATTTT
clone size: -; D gene: TRBD1; J gene: TRBJ2-3; V gene: TRBV29-1; CDR3 protein: CSVAGQGMTFTDTQYF; CDR3 DNA: TGCAGCGTTGCGGGACAGGGGATGACGTTCACAGATACGCAGTATTTT
clone size: -; D gene: -; J gene: TRBJ2-7; V gene: TRBV27; CDR3 protein: CASSLSMGPIMYEQYF; CDR3 DNA: TGTGCCAGCAGTTTATCGATGGGGCCCATAATGTACGAGCAGTACTTC
clone size: -; D gene: -; J gene: TRBJ2-1; V gene: TRBV5-1; CDR3 protein: CATNGGNPDKQFF; CDR3 DNA: TGCGCCACCAATGGGGGCAACCCCGACAAGCAGTTCTTC
clone size: -; D gene: -; J gene: TRBJ1-5; V gene: TRBV7-9; CDR3 protein: CASSLDSPQPQHF; CDR3 DNA: TGTGCCAGCAGCTTAGACAGTCCCCAGCCCCAGCATTTT
clone size: -; D gene: TRBD1; J gene: TRBJ2-1; V gene: TRBV19; CDR3 protein: CASSIGQGTHNEQFF; CDR3 DNA: TGTGCCAGTAGTATAGGACAGGGGACACACAATGAGCAGTTCTTC
clone size: -; D gene: TRBD1; J gene: TRBJ1-1; V gene: TRBV15; CDR3 protein: CATSRVLGQGALMNTEAFF; CDR3 DNA: TGTGCCACCAGCAGAGTTTTGGGACAGGGGGCATTGATGAACACTGAAGCTTTCTTT
clone size: -; D gene: -; J gene: TRBJ1-1; V gene: TRBV6-5; CDR3 protein: CASSFRENTEAFF; CDR3 DNA: TGTGCCAGCAGCTTCAGGGAGAACACTGAAGCTTTCTTT
clone size: -; D gene: -; J gene: TRBJ2-2; V gene: TRBV14; CDR3 protein: CASSQDYGTGELFF; CDR3 DNA: TGTGCCAGCAGCCAAGATTACGGGACCGGGGAGCTGTTTTTT
clone size: few; D gene: TRBD1; J gene: TRBJ1-4; V gene: TRBV18; CDR3 protein: CASSLAIRQGKAATNEKLFF; CDR3 DNA: TGTGCCAGCTCACTAGCAATAAGACAGGGAAAGGCCGCAACTAATGAAAAACTGTTTTTT
clone size: once; D gene: -; J gene: TRBJ2-4; V gene: TRBV29-1; CDR3 protein: CSVEDYSIPPLNIQYF; CDR3 DNA: TGCAGCGTTGAAGATTACAGCATCCCTCCCCTAAACATTCAGTACTTC
clone size: -; D gene: TRBD2; J gene: TRBJ2-7; V gene: TRBV9; CDR3 protein: CASSVGLAGDSYEQYF; CDR3 DNA: TGTGCCAGCAGCGTGGGACTAGCGGGAGACTCCTACGAGCAGTACTTC
clone size: -; D gene: -; J gene: TRBJ1-4; V gene: TRBV7-9; CDR3 protein: CASSLGLSGASNEKLFF; CDR3 DNA: TGTGCCAGCAGCTTAGGTTTGTCGGGGGCCTCTAATGAAAAACTGTTTTTT
clone size: -; D gene: -; J gene: TRBJ1-5; V gene: TRBV28; CDR3 protein: CASSFARRGNQPQHF; CDR3 DNA: TGTGCCAGCAGTTTTGCCCGCAGGGGCAATCAGCCCCAGCATTTT
clone size: -; D gene: TRBD2; J gene: TRBJ2-3; V gene: TRBV23-1; CDR3 protein: CASSQSKMRERITDTQYF; CDR3 DNA: TGCGCCAGCAGTCAATCGAAGATGCGGGAGAGAATAACAGATACGCAGTATTTT
clone size: once; D gene: -; J gene: TRBJ1-1; V gene: TRBV19; CDR3 protein: CASSIPPGSRANTEAFF; CDR3 DNA: TGTGCCAGTAGTATACCGCCGGGCTCCAGGGCCAACACTGAAGCTTTCTTT
clone size: once; D gene: -; J gene: TRBJ1-1; V gene: TRBV7-2; CDR3 protein: CASSLAPQNTEAFF; CDR3 DNA: TGTGCCAGCAGCTTAGCCCCACAGAACACTGAAGCTTTCTTT
clone size: -; D gene: -; J gene: TRBJ2-7; V gene: TRBV5-5; CDR3 protein: CASSFQLYEQYF; CDR3 DNA: TGTGCCAGCAGCTTTCAACTTTACGAGCAGTACTTC
clone size: -; D gene: -; J gene: TRBJ1-2; V gene: TRBV19; CDR3 protein: CACRHAYGYTF; CDR3 DNA: TGTGCCTGCAGGCACGCCTATGGCTACACCTTC
clone size: -; D gene: -; J gene: TRBJ1-5; V gene: TRBV6-1; CDR3 protein: CASSLGRVNQPQHF; CDR3 DNA: TGTGCCAGCAGCCTCGGCAGGGTCAATCAGCCCCAGCATTTT
clone size: -; D gene: TRBD1; J gene: TRBJ2-5; V gene: TRBV11-3; CDR3 protein: CASSSRQGGETQYF; CDR3 DNA: TGTGCCAGCAGCTCCAGACAGGGGGGAGAGACCCAGTACTTC